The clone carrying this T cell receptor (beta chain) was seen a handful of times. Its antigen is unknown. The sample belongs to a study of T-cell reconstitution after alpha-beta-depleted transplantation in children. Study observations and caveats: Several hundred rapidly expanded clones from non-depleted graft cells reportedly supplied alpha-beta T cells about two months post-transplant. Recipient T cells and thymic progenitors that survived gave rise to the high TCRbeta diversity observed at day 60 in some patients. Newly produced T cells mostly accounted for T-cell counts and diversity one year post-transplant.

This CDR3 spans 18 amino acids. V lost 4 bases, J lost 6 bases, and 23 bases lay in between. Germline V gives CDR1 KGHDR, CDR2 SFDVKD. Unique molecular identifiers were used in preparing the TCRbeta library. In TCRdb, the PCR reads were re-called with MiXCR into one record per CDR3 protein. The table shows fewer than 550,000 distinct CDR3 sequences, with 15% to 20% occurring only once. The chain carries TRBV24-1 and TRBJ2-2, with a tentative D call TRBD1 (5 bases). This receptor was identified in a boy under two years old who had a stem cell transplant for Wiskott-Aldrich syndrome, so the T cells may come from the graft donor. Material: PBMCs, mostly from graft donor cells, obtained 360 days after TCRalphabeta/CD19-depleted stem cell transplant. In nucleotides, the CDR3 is TGTGCCACCAGTGAGGAGTTAGCAGCCCAGGGCGGCGCCGGGGAGCTGTTTTTT. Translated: CATSEELAAQGGAGELFF.